This TCR beta chain comes out of a study of blood T cell repertoires in COVID-19. Overall study context: Material from acute and convalescent COVID-19 was sourced from the United States, Italy and Spain. Sources were T cells, B-cell-depleted T cells, or PBMCs; the material itself was cDNA or gDNA.

Authors' methods: Reference gene primer amplification yielded estimated nucleated cell counts. Only in-frame clones appear in the TCRdb table, and some are missing; sequencing was by immunoSEQ multiplex PCR. The DNA gave D and trimming, while V, J and clone size come from that table. This table has approximately 380,000 clones, approximately 90% appearing once. This CDR3 spans 18 amino acids. V was shortened by 0 bases and J by 2 bases, with 20 bases between the two germline ends. Germline values: CDR1 LGHDT, CDR2 YNNKEL (reference sequence). Participant reports of clinical history set cohort assignment.

The chain is built from TRBV3-1 (or the pseudogene TRBV3-2) and TRBJ2-7; D is possibly TRBD2 (6 bases). Sequencing used PBMCs or T cells enriched from blood (not recorded which). The sequence was collected from a woman aged 35 to 49 who had been exposed to COVID-19. The CDR3, as DNA: TGTGCCAGCAGCCAAGATATTTTGCCCGGAGGGCTTCCCTACGAGCAGTACTTC. It encodes CASSQDILPGGLPYEQYF.